Reported below is one T cell receptor beta chain. V was cut by 5 bases and J by 2 bases, with 4 bases left in between. This CDR3 comprises 11 residues. Germline V lookup: CDR1 SGHTA, CDR2 FQGNSA. This entry is derived from a study of blood T cell repertoires in COVID-19. The wider study: There were acute and convalescent COVID-19 samples, and they came from the United States, Italy and Spain. From T cells, B-cell-depleted T cells, or PBMCs came the material, which was cDNA or gDNA.

In the original analysis: Researchers report that nucleated cell counts were estimated from reference gene primer amplification. Clones were read by immunoSEQ multiplex PCR, and TCRdb kept only the in-frame ones, dropping some. The V and J calls and clone size were taken over from that table, and D and trimming were inferred from the DNA. The sample yields about 190,000 clones, roughly nine tenths seen once. Material: peripheral blood. This clonotype was obtained from a man aged 40-49 years with acute or convalescent COVID-19. The chain links TRBV7-2 to TRBJ2-7; no clear D. CDR3 amino acids: CASSITYEQYF. CDR3 nucleotides: TGTGCCAGCAGCATAACCTACGAGCAGTACTTC.